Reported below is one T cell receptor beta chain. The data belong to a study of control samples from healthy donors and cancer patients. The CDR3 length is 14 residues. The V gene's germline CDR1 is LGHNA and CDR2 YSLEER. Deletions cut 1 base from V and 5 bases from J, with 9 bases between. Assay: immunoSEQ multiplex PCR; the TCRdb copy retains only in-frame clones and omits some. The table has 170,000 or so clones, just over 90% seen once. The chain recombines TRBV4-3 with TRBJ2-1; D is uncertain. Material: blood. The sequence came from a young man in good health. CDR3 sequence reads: CASSQVATDNEQFF. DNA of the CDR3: TGCGCCAGCAGCCAAGTGGCCACAGACAATGAGCAGTTCTTC.